Each of the 18 T cell receptor beta chains below was sequenced from the same sample in a study of control samples from healthy donors and cancer patients. Clones were read by immunoSEQ multiplex PCR, and TCRdb kept only the in-frame ones, dropping some. The sample contains over 200,000 clones, more than 65% of which appear only once. Sequences were obtained from PBMCs. These receptors all stem from a woman aged 55 to 70 with lung cancer.

The V and J genes are TRBV12-3 or TRBV12-4 and TRBJ1-2, with 7 positions matching TRBD1. The CDR3 runs 12 residues. V was clipped by 2 bases and J by 8 bases; unmatched bases: 2. The CDR3 sequence: CASSLRGGGYTF. CDR3 in DNA: TGTGCCAGCAGTTTAAGAGGGGGCGGCTACACCTTC.

V and J are TRBV21-1 and TRBJ1-4; the D call TRBD1 from the table was never checked on the DNA. TRBV21-1 is a known pseudogene. This CDR3 has 15 amino acids. CDR3 coding DNA: TGTGCCAGCAGCAAAGACAGGGTCCCAGGTGAAAAACTGTTTTTT. It is translated as CASSKDRVPGEKLFF.

CDR3 sequence reads: CASSLGTGVNTEAFF. The CDR3 region has the DNA TGTGCCAGCAGCTTAGGGACAGGGGTGAACACTGAAGCTTTCTTT. The chain is built from TRBV7-2 and TRBJ1-1; 9 nucleotides line up with TRBD1. Germline loops: CDR1 SGHTA, CDR2 FQGNSA. V trimming: 1 base; J trimming: 0 bases; junction bases outside the gene matches: 0. The CDR3 contains 15 residues.

V and J are TRBV28 and TRBJ2-7, with D perhaps matching TRBD1 or TRBD2 (5 bases each). The V gene lost 6 bases and the J gene lost 6 bases, with 15 bases spanning the gap. The CDR3 consists of 13 residues. Germline loops: CDR1 MDHEN, CDR2 SYDVKM. CDR3 amino acids: CASSEGTGGEQYF. CDR3 nucleotide sequence: TGTGCCAGCAGCGAGGGGACCGGCGGCGAGCAGTACTTC.

The V and J genes are TRBV21-1 and TRBJ2-1; no check of the table's D call, TRBD2, against the DNA was made. TRBV21-1 is labeled a pseudogene. CDR3 length: 16 residues. CDR3 region: CACQGLAGGLGNEQFF. Here the CDR3 DNA reads TGTGCCTGCCAGGGGCTAGCGGGGGGGCTAGGCAATGAGCAGTTCTTC.

This clone was detected only once. V usage is TRBV4-1 and J usage is TRBJ1-5, with D possibly being TRBD1 (5 bases). This CDR3 contains 14 residues. The V end lost 4 bases, the J end lost 4 bases, and 11 bases lay between the germline ends. The germline V gene has CDR1 MGHRA and CDR2 YSYEKL. The CDR3 loop reads CASSRAGGNQPQHF. The CDR3, as DNA: TGCGCCAGCAGCCGGGCGGGGGGGAATCAGCCCCAGCATTTT.

This rearrangement joins TRBV11-2 to TRBJ2-7, with 7 nucleotides matching TRBD2. There are 18 residues in the CDR3. Trimming removed 3 bases from V and 2 bases from J; junction bases left unmatched: 16. Germline loops: CDR1 SGHAT, CDR2 FQNNGV. CDR3 nucleotide sequence: TGTGCCAGCAGCTTTAGTTCTATTCCTCCGGGACTAACCTACGAGCAGTACTTC. Encoded protein: CASSFSSIPPGLTYEQYF.

This rearrangement joins TRBV27 to TRBJ2-7, with a tentative D call TRBD1 (6 bases). Germline V gene sequence: CDR1 MNHEY, CDR2 SMNVEV (reference sequence). The CDR3 totals 15 residues. V lost 8 bases, J lost 2 bases, and 19 bases lay in between. The CDR3 here is CASGFRTAQTYEQYF. The CDR3 DNA reads as TGTGCCAGCGGCTTCAGGACAGCCCAGACCTACGAGCAGTACTTC.

The rearrangement joins TRBV10-3 to TRBJ2-5; 10 nucleotides agree with TRBD1. Per the germline V gene, CDR1 is ENHRY and CDR2 is SYGVKD. The CDR3 consists of 14 residues. J was trimmed by 5 bases and V by 6 bases; bases with no gene match: 6. The CDR3 DNA sequence: TGTGCCATCAGGGGGGACAGGGGAAGGGAGACCCAGTACTTC. Its translation: CAIRGDRGRETQYF.

CDR3: CARTERTLTGSPLHF. The CDR3 nucleotides are TGCGCCCGCACGGAGCGAACACTGACGGGGTCACCCCTCCACTTT. This chain joins TRBV10-1 and TRBJ1-6; D call uncertain. Germline CDR1 is WNHNN and CDR2 is SYGVQD (reference sequence). The CDR3 totals 15 residues. Between the trimmed V and J ends, which lost 11 bases and 10 bases, there was a span of 24 bases.

This clone showed up just once. V and J are TRBV13 and TRBJ2-2; D is ambiguous. Germline V gives CDR1 PRHDT, CDR2 FYEKMQ (reference sequence). Trimming took 1 base from V and 3 from J, leaving 12 bases between them. The CDR3 extends over 16 amino acids. CDR3 loop: CASSLDLGSYTGELFF. The CDR3 DNA reads as TGTGCCAGCAGCTTAGACCTGGGCAGTTACACCGGGGAGCTGTTTTTT.

The chain is built from TRBV7-9 and TRBJ2-1; the match to TRBD2 covers 13 bases. The CDR3 has 17 amino acids. J gave up 4 bases and V 1 base, and 4 bases lay outside the gene matches. Germline V lookup: CDR1 SEHNR, CDR2 FQNEAQ (reference sequence). The CDR3 coding sequence is TGTGCCAGCAGCTTAGGAAGGACTAGCGGGGGATACAATGAGCAGTTCTTC. Its protein is CASSLGRTSGGYNEQFF.

V and J are TRBV6-6 and TRBJ2-3, with D perhaps being TRBD1 or TRBD2 (5 bases each). The V end was cut by 5 bases, the J end by 8 bases, with 11 bases between. The CDR3 is 12 amino acids. Germline V gives CDR1 MNHNY, CDR2 SVGAGI (reference sequence). CDR3 region: CASSTGGSTQYF. As DNA, the CDR3 is TGTGCCAGCAGTACTGGGGGAAGTACGCAGTATTTT.

The chain carries TRBV5-1 and TRBJ2-5, with 7 bases matching TRBD1. The CDR3 has 14 amino acids. Per the germline V gene, CDR1 is SGHRS and CDR2 is YFSETQ. With V trimmed by 4 bases and J by 3 bases, 6 bases remained unmatched. The CDR3 nucleotides read TGCGCCAGCAGCCTCCCCGGGACAGAAGAGACCCAGTACTTC. Encoded protein: CASSLPGTEETQYF.

The V and J genes are TRBV6-6 and TRBJ2-7; possible D gene TRBD2, 5 bases. The ends were cut back, 2 bases at V and 0 bases at J, with 11 bases in the middle. The CDR3 is 15 residues long. Germline CDR1 and CDR2: MNHNY and SVGAGI (reference sequence). The chain's CDR3 is CASSYRAGSSYEQYF. CDR3 in DNA: TGTGCCAGCAGTTACAGGGCGGGTAGCTCCTACGAGCAGTACTTC.

The rearrangement joins TRBV5-4 to TRBJ2-5, with D perhaps assigned TRBD1 or TRBD2 (5 bases each). Trimming shortened V by 5 bases and J by 4 bases, and 18 bases separated the two germline ends. Germline values: CDR1 SGHNT, CDR2 YYREEE (reference sequence). This CDR3 comprises 15 residues. CDR3 in amino acids: CASRGTGVTGETQYF. CDR3 coding DNA: TGTGCCAGCAGGGGGACCGGGGTGACGGGAGAGACCCAGTACTTC.

V is TRBV7-6 and J is TRBJ2-7; no clear D gene. In germline, CDR1 is SGHVS, CDR2 FNYEAQ. Trimming took off 2 bases at V and 0 bases at J, with 8 bases between the two ends. The CDR3 is 14 amino acids. The DNA for the CDR3 is TGTGCCAGCAGCTTATCCCAGAGCTCCTACGAGCAGTACTTC. It yields the protein CASSLSQSSYEQYF.

This chain connects TRBV19 to TRBJ1-1; 8 nucleotides match TRBD1. The V gene's germline CDR1 is LNHDA and CDR2 SQIVND (reference sequence). The CDR3 is made up of 15 amino acids. V lost 5 bases, J lost 1 base, and 6 bases stayed unmatched. The CDR3 region is CASSSQGAGNTEAFF. CDR3 nucleotides: TGTGCCAGTAGTTCTCAGGGGGCAGGGAACACTGAAGCTTTCTTT.